These 10 T cell receptor beta chains share one sample of origin, sequenced in a study of T-cell memory formation after mild COVID-19. TCRdb analysed the 5' RACE reads with MiXCR anew, one entry per CDR3 protein. In the table there are 150,000 to 200,000 distinct CDR3 sequences, roughly 30% of which are singletons. Input material: PBMCs or a T cell subset sorted from them (not recorded which). The receptor source for this set is an adult woman who had mild COVID-19 (a few samples of this study predate the infection). Cell type and time point are not known.

CDR3 DNA sequence: TGTGCCAGCACAAGGGGTTTCGAAGATGGCTACACCTTC. Its protein is CASTRGFEDGYTF. V and J are TRBV5-6 and TRBJ1-2, with D perhaps matching TRBD1 (5 bases). The CDR3 covers 13 residues. Germline-derived CDR1 and CDR2 are SGHDT and YYEEEE. Trimming left V 6 bases short and J 6 bases short, with 15 bases between.

The chain combines TRBV7-3 with TRBJ2-6, with 8 bases fitting TRBD1. This CDR3 comprises 17 residues. V dropped 5 bases and J dropped 0; count of bases not matched to a gene: 6. Germline-derived CDR1 and CDR2 are SGHTA and FQGTGA. DNA for the CDR3: TGTGCCAGCAGCCCCGGACAGGGCTTCTCTGGGGCCAACGTCCTGACTTTC. The encoded protein is CASSPGQGFSGANVLTF.

V and J are TRBV12-3 or TRBV12-4 and TRBJ1-4; no clear D gene. The CDR3 covers 16 residues. V was clipped by 2 bases and J by 7 bases, with 17 bases between them. The CDR3 coding sequence is TGTGCCAGCAGTTTACTGGGGATGGGAAGAGGTGAAAAACTGTTTTTT. As protein: CASSLLGMGRGEKLFF.

The chain carries TRBV18 and TRBJ2-2; TRBD2 matches at 9 bases. Germline CDR1 reads KGHSH; CDR2 reads LQKENI. This CDR3 comprises 15 residues. The J segment lost 3 bases and the V segment lost 3 bases, leaving 2 bases of the junction unmatched. The CDR3 spells CASSPRTSDTGELFF. Written as DNA, the CDR3 is TGTGCCAGCTCACCTAGGACTAGCGACACCGGGGAGCTGTTTTTT.

The rearrangement joins TRBV19 to TRBJ1-6, with D tentatively TRBD1 (6 bases). The germline CDR1 and CDR2 sequences are LNHDA and SQIVND (reference sequence). The length of the CDR3 is 15 residues. V shed 7 bases and J shed 12 bases, with 22 bases lying between them. CDR3 DNA: TGTGCCAGTAACCCCAGGACAGCCGAGAATGGACCCCTCCACTTT. It codes for CASNPRTAENGPLHF.

The chain joins TRBV20-1 to TRBJ1-1; the match to TRBD1 covers 11 bases. The V gene's germline CDR1 is DFQATT and CDR2 SNEGSKA (reference sequence). V trimming: 6 bases; J trimming: 5 bases; junction bases outside the gene matches: 5. This CDR3 has 13 amino acids. The CDR3 coding sequence is TGCAGTGCCACGGACAGGGGGCAGACTGAAGCTTTCTTT. Amino acids: CSATDRGQTEAFF.

CDR3 region: CSATRQAGANVLTF. The CDR3 nucleotides read TGCAGTGCGACCCGACAGGCTGGGGCCAACGTCCTGACTTTC. This chain links TRBV20-1 with TRBJ2-6; tentatively, D is TRBD1 (6 bases). Germline V lookup: CDR1 DFQATT, CDR2 SNEGSKA (reference sequence). The CDR3 covers 14 residues. Between the trimmed V and J ends, which lost 6 bases and 2 bases, there was a span of 11 bases.

This clonotype has just a few counts. The rearrangement joins TRBV11-3 to TRBJ2-1; 8 nucleotides align to TRBD2. The CDR3 is 16 residues long. The V gene end was trimmed by 3 bases and the J gene end by 0 bases; junction bases not matched to a gene: 4. Germline assignment: CDR1 SGHNT and CDR2 YENEEA. CDR3 in DNA: TGTGCCAGCAGCTTGGAGCGGGAGAGCTCCTACAATGAGCAGTTCTTC. Translating gives CASSLERESSYNEQFF.

The chain is built from TRBV5-1 and TRBJ1-1, with unresolved D. This CDR3 is built from 13 residues. V was trimmed by 0 bases and J by 4 bases, leaving 7 bases between them. Germline assignment: CDR1 SGHRS and CDR2 YFSETQ. The CDR3 nucleotides read TGCGCCAGCAGCTTGGCAGATACCACTGAAGCTTTCTTT. Its protein is CASSLADTTEAFF.

This chain joins TRBV6-5 and TRBJ1-1, with a weak D call TRBD1 (6 bases). Germline loops: CDR1 MNHEY, CDR2 SVGAGI. V dropped 6 bases and J dropped 3 bases, with 11 bases sitting between them. The CDR3 contains 13 residues. The CDR3 region has the DNA TGTGCCAGCAGAGGGTCAGGGGACACTGAAGCTTTCTTT. Residues: CASRGSGDTEAFF.